The 21 T cell receptor beta chains reported below all come from one sample, sequenced in a study of T cells after yellow fever vaccination. TCRdb re-derived calls from the 5' RACE reads in MiXCR, one entry per CDR3 protein. The repertoire holds approximately 250,000 distinct CDR3 sequences, with approximately 3.6% as singletons. Sequencing was performed on PBMCs, taken 15 days after the yellow fever booster vaccination. All receptors derive from a man aged 18 to 35 who received the YFV17D yellow fever vaccine.

This clonotype was picked up many times. The CDR3 loop is CASSPRLAGGQASTDTQYF. The CDR3 region has the DNA TGCGCCAGCAGCCCACGACTAGCGGGGGGCCAAGCTAGCACAGATACGCAGTATTTT. The chain carries TRBV5-1 and TRBJ2-3; 13 nucleotides line up with TRBD2. CDR3 length: 19 amino acids. Unmatched junction bases numbered 11, after V lost 4 bases and J lost 0 bases. CDR1 and CDR2 from the germline V gene are SGHRS and YFSETQ.

This clonotype has a count of ten or more. The rearrangement links TRBV12-3 or TRBV12-4 to TRBJ2-5; 9 nucleotides line up with TRBD2. The CDR3 is 16 amino acids. J was trimmed by 2 bases and V by 6 bases; bases with no gene match: 10. CDR3 coding DNA: TGTGCCAGCAGCCGACTAGCGGAGACATTACAAGAGACCCAGTACTTC. Its protein product is CASSRLAETLQETQYF.

This clonotype was detected many times. The V gene is TRBV7-2, the J gene TRBJ2-5; 14 bases are shared with TRBD2. After removal of 0 bases from V and 4 bases from J, the junction contained 1 base not matched to a gene. The CDR3 sequence is 16 residues long. CDR1 and CDR2 from the germline V gene are SGHTA and FQGNSA. CDR3 sequence (DNA): TGTGCCAGCAGCTTAGCCGGGACTAGCGGGGGAGAGACCCAGTACTTC. Its protein product is CASSLAGTSGGETQYF.

Note on this clonotype: At one end, the junction sequence differs from germline, possibly due to a read error. This chain connects TRBV11-2 to TRBJ1-1; 7 bases line up with TRBD1. Germline V gives CDR1 SGHAT, CDR2 FQNNGV. This CDR3 region has 13 residues. The chain's CDR3 is CASSGTDFTEPFF. The DNA of the CDR3 is TGTGCCAGCAGCGGGACAGATTTCACTGAACCTTTCTTT.

This clonotype has a count of ten or more. The V gene is TRBV21-1, the J gene TRBJ2-1; the table calls TRBD1, which could not be checked here. TRBV21-1 is designated a pseudogene. The length of the CDR3 is 13 residues. CDR3 in DNA: TGTGCCAGCAGGGACATCCCGGTGAATGAGCAGTTCTTC. Its translation: CASRDIPVNEQFF.

This clonotype was seen at least ten times. V is TRBV10-3 and J is TRBJ1-5, with D perhaps TRBD1 (5 bases). Deletions cut 0 bases from V and 1 base from J, with 13 bases between. In germline, CDR1 is ENHRY, CDR2 SYGVKD. The CDR3 sequence is 17 residues long. This CDR3 is CAISESNLGPSNQPQHF. The CDR3 DNA sequence: TGTGCCATCAGTGAGTCGAATTTGGGGCCCAGCAATCAGCCCCAGCATTTT.

Only a few counts were recorded for this clonotype. The rearrangement uses TRBV7-9 and TRBJ2-3; possible D gene TRBD2, 6 bases. This CDR3 spans 15 amino acids. CDR1 and CDR2 (germline): SEHNR, FQNEAQ (reference sequence). V was pared by 1 base and J by 5 bases, with 13 bases between. CDR3 sequence reads: CASSLGGRSEDTQYF. Here the CDR3 DNA reads TGTGCCAGCAGCTTAGGAGGGAGGTCTGAAGATACGCAGTATTTT.

This clonotype occurred many times. The chain is built from TRBV4-3 and TRBJ2-5, with no clear D. The CDR3 contains 13 residues. CDR1 and CDR2 from the germline V gene are LGHNA and YSLEER. The V and J ends lost 3 bases and 5 bases respectively, with 10 bases between them. The CDR3 region has the DNA TGCGCCAGCAGCCATGGTAGAGAGGAGACCCAGTACTTC. Residues: CASSHGREETQYF.

This clonotype has a count of ten or more. The chain links TRBV6-2 or TRBV6-3 to TRBJ2-5; 7 nucleotides agree with TRBD1. V lost 6 bases to trimming and J lost 3 bases; unmatched junction nucleotides: 4. This CDR3 has 13 amino acids. In germline, CDR1 is MNHEY, CDR2 SVGEGT. The CDR3 is CASRRTGEETQYF. The DNA of the CDR3 is TGTGCCAGCAGGCGTACAGGGGAAGAGACCCAGTACTTC.

This clonotype was counted at least ten times. The genes are TRBV6-5 and TRBJ2-5; a possible D gene is TRBD1 (5 bases). CDR1 and CDR2 from the germline V gene are MNHEY and SVGAGI. V lost 4 bases to trimming and J lost 5 bases, with 14 bases between them. The CDR3 is 14 amino acids. The DNA of the CDR3 is TGTGCCAGCAGTTCGGCCAGGGTTCACGAGACCCAGTACTTC. The encoded protein is CASSSARVHETQYF.

In this sample, this clonotype turned up many times. The V gene is TRBV6-2 or TRBV6-3, the J gene TRBJ2-1, with TRBD2 identical over 12 bases. Looked up from germline, CDR1 is MNHEY and CDR2 is SVGEGT. Trimming cost V 1 base and J 6 bases; bases outside gene matches: 7. This CDR3 is 17 amino acids long. For the CDR3, the DNA is TGTGCCAGCAGTTACTTCCTGACTAGCGGGGGAACCAATGAGCAGTTCTTC. Amino acids: CASSYFLTSGGTNEQFF.

This clonotype was seen ten or more times. This chain links TRBV29-1 with TRBJ1-1, with a weak D call TRBD1 (6 bases). The CDR3 totals 14 residues. Germline CDR1 reads SQVTM; CDR2 reads ANQGSEA. V lost 7 bases, J lost 1 base, and 16 bases lay in between. The CDR3 coding sequence is TGCAGCGCTGTTGGGGGGCCAGGGAACACTGAAGCTTTCTTT. It translates to CSAVGGPGNTEAFF.

This clonotype was detected ten times or more. V gene TRBV24-1 combines with J gene TRBJ2-2; no clear D. CDR1 is KGHDR, CDR2 SFDVKD, per germline. There are 16 residues in the CDR3. V lost 1 base to trimming and J lost 1 base, with 9 bases between them. CDR3 bases: TGTGCCACCAGTGATTTTCAACCGCTGAACACCGGGGAGCTGTTTTTT. Amino acid sequence: CATSDFQPLNTGELFF.

Ten or more counts support this clonotype. The chain carries TRBV12-3 or TRBV12-4 and TRBJ2-7; TRBD1 is a possible D gene (5 bases). The CDR3 is 13 amino acids. The V end was cut by 1 base, the J end by 2 bases, with 6 bases between. Here the CDR3 reads CASSLGQPYEQYF. The CDR3 nucleotides read TGTGCCAGCAGTTTAGGACAGCCCTACGAGCAGTACTTC.

J is TRBJ1-2 and V is TRBV11-2; 7 nucleotides agree with TRBD1. Trimming at V came to 5 bases and at J to 0 bases, leaving 12 bases not matched to a gene. CDR1 is SGHAT and CDR2 is FQNNGV in the germline V gene. CDR3 size: 17 residues. The CDR3 sequence: CASSHVGGQRANYGYTF. The CDR3 DNA follows: TGTGCCAGCAGCCACGTGGGGGGACAGCGAGCTAACTATGGCTACACCTTC.

This clonotype was seen at least ten times. V usage is TRBV7-2 and J usage is TRBJ2-2; D may correspond to TRBD1 or TRBD2 (5 bases each). Germline V CDR1 and CDR2: SGHTA, FQGNSA. The CDR3 is 15 amino acids. V shed 5 bases and J shed 1 base, with 11 bases lying between them. Here the CDR3 reads CASSTRDGNTGELFF. Here the CDR3 DNA reads TGTGCCAGCAGCACCCGGGACGGGAACACCGGGGAGCTGTTTTTT.

This clonotype was counted many times. The rearrangement joins TRBV4-1 to TRBJ2-2; D is undetermined. CDR1 MGHRA and CDR2 YSYEKL come from the germline V gene. V was shortened by 0 bases and J by 3 bases, with 8 bases between the two germline ends. The CDR3 contains 15 residues. The CDR3 nucleotides read TGCGCCAGCAGCCAAGAATCCGGCTACACCGGGGAGCTGTTTTTT. As protein: CASSQESGYTGELFF.

This clonotype has at least ten counts. V is TRBV5-1 and J is TRBJ2-2, with 10 bases that match TRBD1. Looked up from germline, CDR1 is SGHRS and CDR2 is YFSETQ. The ends lost 4 bases at V and 3 bases at J; junction bases unmatched: 6. The CDR3 spans 16 residues. CDR3 residues: CASSDTGTGDTGELFF. The CDR3 DNA reads TGCGCCAGCAGCGATACAGGGACAGGGGACACCGGGGAGCTGTTTTTT.

This clonotype was observed at least ten times. The chain employs TRBV10-3 and TRBJ1-6; 9 bases match TRBD1. This CDR3 comprises 14 residues. J gave up 10 bases and V 6 bases, and 7 bases lay outside the gene matches. Germline CDR1 is ENHRY and CDR2 is SYGVKD. CDR3 amino acids: CAISPGTGPSPLHF. As DNA, the CDR3 is TGTGCCATCAGCCCCGGGACAGGGCCCTCACCCCTCCACTTT.

This clonotype has only a few counts. This sequence joins TRBV29-1 and TRBJ1-2; 8 bases are a match to TRBD1. The J segment lost 7 bases and the V segment lost 5 bases, leaving 6 bases of the junction unmatched. Germline-derived CDR1 and CDR2 are SQVTM and ANQGSEA. The CDR3 contains 12 residues. DNA of the CDR3: TGCAGCGTTCAGCCAGGGGGCCGTGGCTACACCTTC. This encodes CSVQPGGRGYTF. Full variable domain (outside the CDR3, taken from reference TRBV29-1 and TRBJ1-2): SAVISQKPSRDICQRGTSLTIQCQVDSQVTMMFWYRQQPGQSLTLIATANQGSEATYESGFVIDKFPISRPNLTFSTLTVSNMSPEDSSIYLCSVQPGGRGYTFGSGTRLTVV.

In its sample, this clonotype was seen many times. This chain connects TRBV5-1 to TRBJ2-5; D gene ambiguous. With 2 bases removed from V and 0 bases from J, the gap between germline ends came to 8 bases. This CDR3 contains 14 residues. CDR1 and CDR2 from the germline V gene are SGHRS and YFSETQ. The CDR3 spells CASSFGGYQETQYF. The CDR3 DNA reads TGCGCCAGCAGCTTCGGCGGCTACCAAGAGACCCAGTACTTC.